A selection of T cell receptor beta chains follows, all from one sample in a study of T-cell memory formation after mild COVID-19. TCRdb reprocessed the 5' RACE reads with MiXCR, giving one entry per CDR3 protein. The repertoire holds 110,000 to 150,000 distinct CDR3 sequences, with 20% to 25% as singletons. The sequenced sample was PBMCs or a T cell subset sorted from them (not recorded which). The receptors were gathered from an adult woman who had mild COVID-19 (a few samples of this study predate the infection). Cell type and time point are not known. Each CDR3 is given with its conserved first and last residue. A D gene is named only where the DNA matches it firmly. Rows give clone size only sometimes, using once, few, many, or a class for an expanded clone.

abundance	v_gene	j_gene	d_gene	CDR3nt	CDR3aa
-	TRBV11-2	TRBJ1-3	-	TGTGCCAGCAGCTACTCCGGGGGGTTTGGAAACACCATATATTTT	CASSYSGGFGNTIYF
-	TRBV4-2	TRBJ1-6	-	TGTGCCAGCAGCCAACTCGAAGGGGGACTTCTAGGACCCCTCCACTTT	CASSQLEGGLLGPLHF
-	TRBV11-2	TRBJ2-3	-	TGTGCCAGCAAAGGCGAACTAAGTACGCAGTATTTT	CASKGELSTQYF
-	TRBV7-6	TRBJ1-4	-	TGTGCCAGCAGCTCTACCGGACAGTTGAATGAAAAACTGTTTTTT	CASSSTGQLNEKLFF
-	TRBV5-1	TRBJ2-7	-	TGCGCCAGCAGCCCCTTTAGTGCCGGCCTATCCGAGCAGAACTTC	CASSPFSAGLSEQNF
few	TRBV5-1	TRBJ1-2	-	TGCGCCAGCAGCCCGGCCGGGGGAGCCGACTATGGCTACACCTTC	CASSPAGGADYGYTF
few	TRBV5-1	TRBJ2-7	-	TGCGCCAGCAGCTTGGGCCTTGATTACGAGCAGTACTTC	CASSLGLDYEQYF
few	TRBV12-3/TRBV12-4	TRBJ2-2	TRBD2	TGTGCCAGCAGTCCTGGACTAGCGGGGGGGATCGCCGGGGAGCTGTTTTTT	CASSPGLAGGIAGELFF
few	TRBV12-5	TRBJ2-5	TRBD1	TGTGCTAGTGGTTTGTCCCGCGGACAGGTAGAGACCCAGTACTTC	CASGLSRGQVETQYF
few	TRBV9	TRBJ2-1	-	TGTGCCAGCAGCGTATACGGAGACAATGAGCAGTTCTTC	CASSVYGDNEQFF
few	TRBV7-9	TRBJ2-5	-	TGTGCCAGCAGCTTAGGTGTGACACAAGAGACCCAGTACTTC	CASSLGVTQETQYF
many	TRBV5-1	TRBJ2-2	-	TGCGCCAGCAGCCCGCGTTGGGAGGCGGCGAACACCGGGGAGCTGTTTTTT	CASSPRWEAANTGELFF
few	TRBV23-1	TRBJ1-1	-	TGCGCCAGCAGTCAATTCAGAAGTAGCCAGGGCAAGAACACTGAAGCTTTCTTT	CASSQFRSSQGKNTEAFF
few	TRBV15	TRBJ1-4	-	TGTGCCACCAGCAGTTTAAATGAAAAACTGTTTTTT	CATSSLNEKLFF
-	TRBV29-1	TRBJ1-2	TRBD1	TGCAGCGTTGAAGGGGACAGCTATGGCTACACCTTC	CSVEGDSYGYTF